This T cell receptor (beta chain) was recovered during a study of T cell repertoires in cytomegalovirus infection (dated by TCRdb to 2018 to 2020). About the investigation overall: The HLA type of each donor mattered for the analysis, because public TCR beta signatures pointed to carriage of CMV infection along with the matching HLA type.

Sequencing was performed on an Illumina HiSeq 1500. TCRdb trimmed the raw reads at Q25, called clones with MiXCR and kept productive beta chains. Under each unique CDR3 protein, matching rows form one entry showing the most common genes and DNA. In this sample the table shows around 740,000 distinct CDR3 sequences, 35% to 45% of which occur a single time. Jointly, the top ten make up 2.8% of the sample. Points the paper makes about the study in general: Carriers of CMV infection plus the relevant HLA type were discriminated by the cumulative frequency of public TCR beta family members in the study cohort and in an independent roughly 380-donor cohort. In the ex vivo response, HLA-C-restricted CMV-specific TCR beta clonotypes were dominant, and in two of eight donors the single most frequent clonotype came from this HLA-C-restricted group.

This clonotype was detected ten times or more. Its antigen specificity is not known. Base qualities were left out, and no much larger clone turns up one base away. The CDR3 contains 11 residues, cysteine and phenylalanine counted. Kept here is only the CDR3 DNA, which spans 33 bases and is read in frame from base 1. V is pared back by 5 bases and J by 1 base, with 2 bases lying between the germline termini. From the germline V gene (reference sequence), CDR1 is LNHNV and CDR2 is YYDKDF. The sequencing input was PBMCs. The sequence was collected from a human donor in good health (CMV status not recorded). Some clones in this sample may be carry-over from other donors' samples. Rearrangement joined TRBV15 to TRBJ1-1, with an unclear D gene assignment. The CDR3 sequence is CATSRNTEAFF. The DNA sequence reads TGTGCCACCAGCCGGAACACTGAAGCTTTCTTT.